This TCR beta chain was recorded in a study of blood T cell repertoires in COVID-19. Under the authors' procedure: Estimation of nucleated cell counts was performed using reference gene primer amplification. Generated by immunoSEQ multiplex PCR, the TCRdb table keeps only in-frame clones and is missing some. Clonal size and the V and J genes are those of that table, whereas D and trimming came from the DNA. The sample carries 100,000 to 150,000 clones, approximately 90% recorded once. Germline values: CDR1 SGDLS, CDR2 YYNGEE. The trim removed 2 bases at V and 5 bases at J, leaving 9 bases unmatched. The CDR3 consists of 15 residues.

Sequencing was carried out using peripheral blood. This sequence was found in a woman at least 80 years old with acute or convalescent COVID-19. This chain joins TRBV9 and TRBJ2-5; the match to TRBD1 covers 7 bases. The CDR3 loop is CASSVGRGIGETQYF. CDR3 DNA sequence: TGTGCCAGCAGCGTCGGCAGGGGGATTGGGGAGACCCAGTACTTC.